This T cell receptor (beta chain) came from a study of T cell responses to AZD1222 COVID-19 vaccine. Study findings and constraints: Repertoires in all cases were sampled only once the peak T cell response had passed. Vaccine-associated CD4 TCRs ranged over spike, dominating at 160-218 and 743-854. The study reported that nearly half of spike-specific TCRs target unmutated variant regions.

Data came from immunoSEQ multiplex PCR; TCRdb stores just in-frame clones and leaves some out. The sample consists of about 120,000 clones, approximately 92% of them appearing once. Germline V gives CDR1 GTSNPN, CDR2 SVGIG (reference sequence). The V and J ends lost 0 bases and 1 base respectively, with 15 bases between them. The CDR3 is 17 residues long. With respect to this clone: Its antigen is not known.

The chain couples TRBV30 to TRBJ1-4; D possibly corresponds to TRBD1 (5 bases). The starting material was peripheral blood, obtained on day 0 of AZD1222 vaccination. This receptor was obtained from an adult in good health. CDR3 protein: CAWSVMVGRGTNEKLFF. CDR3 bases: TGTGCCTGGAGTGTAATGGTAGGGAGGGGAACTAATGAAAAACTGTTTTTT.